Listed here are 24 T cell receptor beta chains from one sample, sequenced in a study of blood T cell repertoires in COVID-19. Libraries were prepared by immunoSEQ multiplex PCR; TCRdb keeps only in-frame clonotypes and omits some of them. This sample has about 260,000 clones, with over 80% found just once. The sample was peripheral blood. The receptors originated from a woman aged 40 to 50 with acute or convalescent COVID-19.

J is TRBJ1-2 and V is TRBV19; D remains unclear. V was trimmed by 4 bases and J by 5 bases, leaving 5 bases between them. This CDR3 is built from 11 residues. The germline V gene has CDR1 LNHDA and CDR2 SQIVND (reference sequence). In nucleotides, the CDR3 is TGTGCCAGTAGTACCTTGTATGGCTACACCTTC. Residues: CASSTLYGYTF.

This chain uses TRBV5-1 with TRBJ2-1; TRBD2 aligns across 11 bases. The CDR3 runs to 16 residues. Germline V gene sequence: CDR1 SGHRS, CDR2 YFSETQ. Trimming took 2 bases from V and 4 from J; bases not matched to a gene: 5. The CDR3 region is CASSLSGTSGYNEQFF. As DNA, the CDR3 is TGCGCCAGCAGCTTATCCGGGACTAGCGGATACAATGAGCAGTTCTTC. The full variable domain, with the rest looked up from reference TRBV5-1 and TRBJ2-1, is KAGVTQTPRYLIKTRGQQVTLSCSPISGHRSVSWYQQTPGQGLQFLFEYFSETQRNKGNFPGRFSGRQFSNSRSEMNVSTLELGDSALYLCASSLSGTSGYNEQFFGPGTRLTVL.

The rearrangement joins TRBV10-3 to TRBJ2-5, with D tentatively TRBD2 (6 bases). Trimming took off 6 bases at V and 5 bases at J, with 22 bases between the two ends. The CDR3 contains 16 residues. Germline V gene lookup returns CDR1 ENHRY and CDR2 SYGVKD. In nucleotides, the CDR3 is TGTGCCATCAGGGGATCATCGGGACTCCTTGGGGAGACCCAGTACTTC. Encoded protein: CAIRGSSGLLGETQYF.

J is TRBJ1-2 and V is TRBV19; D possibly corresponds to TRBD1 (6 bases). The CDR3 is 14 amino acids. Looked up from germline, CDR1 is LNHDA and CDR2 is SQIVND (reference sequence). Trimming stripped 5 bases from V and 4 bases from J, with 14 bases between. CDR3 region: CASSPGQRGYGYTF. The CDR3 region has the DNA TGTGCCAGTAGTCCCGGACAGCGGGGCTATGGCTACACCTTC.

This sequence joins TRBV6-6 and TRBJ1-4; TRBD1 agrees at 10 bases. CDR3 length: 14 residues. V lost 5 bases and J lost 5; bases outside the gene matches: 2. CDR1 is MNHNY and CDR2 is SVGAGI in the germline V gene (reference sequence). CDR3 DNA: TGTGCCAGCAGTCTGACAGGGGGCAATGAAAAACTGTTTTTT. Translating it yields CASSLTGGNEKLFF.

The V and J genes are TRBV7-8 and TRBJ1-4; D is perhaps TRBD1 (5 bases). Trimming left V 6 bases short and J 7 bases short, with 15 bases between. In germline, CDR1 is SGHVS, CDR2 FQNEAQ. The CDR3 extends over 14 amino acids. The CDR3 DNA follows: TGTGCCAGCAGAACGGGGGAGTACGGTGAAAAACTGTTTTTT. Amino acids: CASRTGEYGEKLFF.

This clone has a single count. The chain carries TRBV7-9 and TRBJ1-3; D may be TRBD1 (5 bases). V was shortened by 0 bases and J by 0 bases, with 18 bases between the two germline ends. Germline V gives CDR1 SEHNR, CDR2 FQNEAQ (reference sequence). The CDR3 contains 19 residues. CDR3 amino acids: CASSLARGATPFSGNTIYF. CDR3 nucleotides: TGTGCCAGCAGCTTAGCGCGTGGGGCCACACCATTCTCTGGAAACACCATATATTTT.

The rearrangement links TRBV7-2 to TRBJ2-3; TRBD2 is a possible D gene (6 bases). This CDR3 is 15 amino acids long. Looked up from germline, CDR1 is SGHTA and CDR2 is FQGNSA. V was pared by 0 bases and J by 3 bases, with 10 bases between. The CDR3 nucleotides read TGTGCCAGCAGCTTAGCATGGCTAGCGACAGATACGCAGTATTTT. Translation: CASSLAWLATDTQYF.

There are a few counts of this clone. The genes are TRBV30 and TRBJ1-5; 12 bases are a match to TRBD1. CDR1 GTSNPN and CDR2 SVGIG come from the germline V gene (reference sequence). Trimming at V came to 0 bases and at J to 6 bases, leaving 3 bases not matched to a gene. CDR3 length: 15 amino acids. This CDR3 reads CAWSVGQGAGQPQHF. The CDR3 DNA is TGTGCCTGGAGTGTGGGACAGGGGGCAGGTCAGCCCCAGCATTTT. The whole variable domain, filled in from reference TRBV30 and TRBJ1-5, reads SQTIHQWPATLVQPVGSPLSLECTVEGTSNPNLYWYRQAAGRGLQLLFYSVGIGQISSEVPQNLSASRPQDRQFILSSKKLLLSDSGFYLCAWSVGQGAGQPQHFGDGTRLSIL.

V gene TRBV7-8 combines with J gene TRBJ2-3; D not certain. The V and J ends lost 6 bases and 0 bases respectively, with 16 bases between them. The germline gives CDR1 SGHVS, CDR2 FQNEAQ. This CDR3 has 16 amino acids. The CDR3 region has the DNA TGTGCCAGCAGGCAATTAAAACATCTTAGCACAGATACGCAGTATTTT. This encodes CASRQLKHLSTDTQYF.

This chain joins TRBV18 and TRBJ2-3; a possible D gene is TRBD1 (6 bases). With 3 bases removed from V and 2 bases from J, the gap between germline ends came to 15 bases. Germline V gives CDR1 KGHSH, CDR2 LQKENI. This CDR3 region has 16 residues. CDR3 sequence (DNA): TGTGCCAGCTCACCGGCAGGGGCGCCCGCCACAGATACGCAGTATTTT. Protein product: CASSPAGAPATDTQYF.

The chain employs TRBV5-5 and TRBJ2-3; maybe TRBD1 (6 bases). Germline assignment: CDR1 SGHKS and CDR2 YYEKEE (reference sequence). CDR3 length equals 13 residues. Trimming left V 3 bases short and J 3 bases short, with 8 bases between. DNA for the CDR3: TGTGCCAGCAGCTCCACAGGGACAGATACGCAGTATTTT. Amino acid sequence: CASSSTGTDTQYF.

V and J are TRBV11-2 and TRBJ1-2; no reliable D call. Germline loops: CDR1 SGHAT, CDR2 FQNNGV. CDR3 length: 15 residues. V lost 3 bases to trimming and J lost 4 bases, with 15 bases between them. As DNA, the CDR3 is TGTGCCAGCAGCTTCGGAGCCGGTACCGCCTATGGCTACACCTTC. Its protein product is CASSFGAGTAYGYTF.

This clone has a single count. V gene TRBV11-2 combines with J gene TRBJ2-6, with D unresolved. V dropped 5 bases and J dropped 4 bases, with 12 bases sitting between them. The CDR3 is 15 residues long. Germline CDR1 reads SGHAT; CDR2 reads FQNNGV. The CDR3 loop is CASSGWVAGANVLTF. The CDR3 DNA sequence: TGTGCCAGCAGCGGCTGGGTAGCAGGGGCCAACGTCCTGACTTTC.

V is TRBV5-1 and J is TRBJ1-1; TRBD1 is a possible D gene (5 bases). V was trimmed by 3 bases and J by 1 base, leaving 10 bases between them. The CDR3 contains 14 residues. Germline V gives CDR1 SGHRS, CDR2 YFSETQ. The CDR3 loop reads CASSSTERNTEAFF. CDR3 bases: TGCGCCAGCAGCTCGACAGAAAGGAACACTGAAGCTTTCTTT.

This chain uses TRBV7-9 with TRBJ2-2, with D maybe TRBD1 (5 bases). CDR3 size: 14 residues. V lost 1 base to trimming and J lost 3 bases, with 6 bases between them. Germline V lookup: CDR1 SEHNR, CDR2 FQNEAQ (reference sequence). In nucleotides, the CDR3 is TGTGCCAGCAGCTTAGAGGGGTACACCGGGGAGCTGTTTTTT. This encodes CASSLEGYTGELFF.

The J gene is TRBJ1-4, the V gene TRBV9, with 7 bases matching TRBD1. The CDR3 totals 18 residues. V lost 0 bases and J lost 3; bases outside the gene matches: 11. Germline-derived CDR1 and CDR2 are SGDLS and YYNGEE. CDR3 sequence (DNA): TGTGCCAGCAGCGTAGTCCCCCCTTACAGGGGTTCTAATGAAAAACTGTTTTTT. Residues: CASSVVPPYRGSNEKLFF.

There are a few counts of this clone. V and J are TRBV19 and TRBJ1-5; no clear D gene. The CDR3 consists of 13 residues. Germline assignment: CDR1 LNHDA and CDR2 SQIVND (reference sequence). Trimming took 1 base from V and 5 from J, leaving 6 bases between them. The CDR3 spells CASSIARDQPQHF. For the CDR3, the DNA is TGTGCCAGTAGTATAGCGAGGGATCAGCCCCAGCATTTT.

V usage is TRBV19 and J usage is TRBJ1-1, with D unclear. Between the trimmed V and J ends, which lost 5 bases and 1 base, there was a span of 8 bases. Germline lookup yields CDR1 LNHDA and CDR2 SQIVND (reference sequence). The CDR3 runs 13 residues. The CDR3 bases are TGTGCCAGTAGTCTTACGAGGAACACTGAAGCTTTCTTT. Translation: CASSLTRNTEAFF. Variable domain in full (rest from reference TRBV19 and TRBJ1-1): DGGITQSPKYLFRKEGQNVTLSCEQNLNHDAMYWYRQDPGQGLRLIYYSQIVNDFQKGDIAEGYSVSREKKESFPLTVTSAQKNPTAFYLCASSLTRNTEAFFGQGTRLTVV.

J is TRBJ2-5 and V is TRBV9; possibly TRBD2 for D (5 bases). V was trimmed by 0 bases and J by 7 bases, leaving 22 bases between them. CDR3 size: 17 residues. Germline CDR1 and CDR2: SGDLS and YYNGEE. CDR3: CASSVAGGGLSSGTQYF. For the CDR3, the DNA is TGTGCCAGCAGCGTAGCTGGAGGTGGGTTATCCTCAGGGACCCAGTACTTC.

V usage is TRBV18 and J usage is TRBJ1-1; D is perhaps TRBD1 (5 bases). V lost 3 bases, J lost 5 bases, and 13 bases lay in between. The germline V gene encodes CDR1 KGHSH and CDR2 LQKENI. This CDR3 has 14 amino acids. The chain's CDR3 is CASSPTQGVTEAFF. The CDR3 DNA sequence: TGTGCCAGCTCACCGACGCAGGGTGTGACTGAAGCTTTCTTT.

This clone was observed a single time. The J gene is TRBJ1-5, the V gene TRBV5-1; 7 nucleotides align to TRBD1. CDR3 length: 15 residues. The junction had 7 bases not matched to a gene; V was cut back by 0 bases and J by 7 bases. Germline assignment: CDR1 SGHRS and CDR2 YFSETQ. CDR3 DNA sequence: TGCGCCAGCAGCTTGGGGGACAGCGAGCGGCAGCCCCAGCATTTT. It codes for CASSLGDSERQPQHF.

CDR3: CASRRRGGKETQYF. CDR3 sequence (DNA): TGTGCCAGCAGGCGTCGAGGGGGAAAAGAGACCCAGTACTTC. This rearrangement joins TRBV14 to TRBJ2-5; tentative D call: TRBD1 (6 bases). The germline V and J ends were trimmed by 6 bases and 3 bases, with 14 bases remaining between them. Germline loops: CDR1 SGHDN, CDR2 FVKESK. The CDR3 length is 14 residues.

This clone was seen just once. The rearrangement links TRBV5-6 to TRBJ1-5; 7 nucleotides align to TRBD1. CDR1 and CDR2 from the germline V gene are SGHDT and YYEEEE. The CDR3 sequence is 17 residues long. Trimming cost V 3 bases and J 0 bases; bases outside gene matches: 9. DNA of the CDR3: TGTGCCAGCAGCTGGGGCCCCCAGGGGGGTAGCAATCAGCCCCAGCATTTT. Translation: CASSWGPQGGSNQPQHF.